A single sample gave rise to the 16 T cell receptor beta chains below, sequenced in a study of T cells in Graves' hyperthyroidism and ophthalmopathy. Amplified TCR beta CDR3 regions came from RNA transcripts. When the TCR CDR3 underwent first-round RT-PCR, the HTBI primer set was used. Via MiXCR, TCRdb re-called the multiplex PCR reads, giving one row per CDR3 protein. Altogether approximately 590,000 distinct CDR3 sequences are present, approximately 14% being singletons, with the ten largest covering about 7%. Specimen: blood. Every receptor here comes from a woman in her 30s with Graves' hyperthyroidism.

The chain combines TRBV7-3 with TRBJ2-7; TRBD2 might be the D (6 bases). V was pared by 5 bases and J by 3 bases, with 11 bases between. The CDR3 totals 13 residues. CDR1 SGHTA and CDR2 FQGTGA come from the germline V gene. The CDR3: CASSRGLNYEQYF. CDR3 nucleotide sequence: TGTGCCAGCAGCCGGGGACTGAACTACGAGCAGTACTTC.

This clonotype has ten or more counts. The rearrangement uses TRBV6-1 and TRBJ1-1, with D possibly matching TRBD1 (6 bases). Trimming removed 7 bases at V and 3 bases at J, with 15 bases between. There are 14 residues in the CDR3. Germline V gene lookup returns CDR1 MNHNS and CDR2 SASEGT. The CDR3 nucleotides read TGTGCCAGCACCTTCCCGGGACATTACACTGAAGCTTTCTTT. Translation gives CASTFPGHYTEAFF.

This clonotype was seen a handful of times. It may be a read error: a sequence one base away is much more abundant. This sequence joins TRBV6-2 or TRBV6-3 and TRBJ1-1, with D maybe TRBD1 (6 bases). Germline loops: CDR1 MNHEY, CDR2 SVGEGT. The CDR3 has 13 amino acids. The CDR3 coding sequence is TGTGTCAGCAACCATGGACAGAGCACTGAAGCTTTCTTT. Residues: CVSNHGQSTEAFF.

This clonotype was observed at least ten times. This chain connects TRBV6-2 or TRBV6-3 to TRBJ2-7; 7 bases align to TRBD1. Per germline, CDR1 MNHEY and CDR2 SVGEGT. This CDR3 contains 14 residues. The ends lost 4 bases at V and 6 bases at J; junction bases unmatched: 9. The CDR3 coding sequence is TGTGCCAGCAGTTGGACAGGAACTGGGGGCGAGCAGTACTTC. This sequence encodes CASSWTGTGGEQYF.

This clonotype was counted only a few times. The chain employs TRBV5-1 and TRBJ2-3; tentatively, D is TRBD1 (5 bases). V lost 4 bases and J lost 5, with 11 bases in between. This CDR3 region has 13 residues. CDR1 SGHRS and CDR2 YFSETQ come from the germline V gene. The CDR3 DNA sequence: TGCGCCAGCAGCGTTAGTAGGGGAGATACGCAGTATTTT. It translates to CASSVSRGDTQYF.

The chain employs TRBV6-4 and TRBJ2-3; TRBD2 matches 10 bases. Trimming removed 3 bases from V and 5 bases from J; junction bases left unmatched: 8. Germline V gene data show CDR1 as MRHNA and CDR2 as SNTAGT. The CDR3 is 16 amino acids. The DNA for the CDR3 is TGTGCCAGCAGTGAGTCGGCTAGCGGGAGTATAGATACGCAGTATTTT. Its translation: CASSESASGSIDTQYF.

This clonotype was seen ten or more times. This chain joins TRBV5-1 and TRBJ2-1, with TRBD2 matching 13 bases. V dropped 4 bases and J dropped 10; count of bases not matched to a gene: 5. Germline V gene lookup returns CDR1 SGHRS and CDR2 YFSETQ. The CDR3 has 14 residues. In DNA form, the CDR3 reads TGCGCCAGCAGCGCCGGGACTAGCGGGGCAGAGCAGTTCTTC. This translates into CASSAGTSGAEQFF.

This clonotype was counted between two and nine times. The CDR3 region is CASTDGGSGRAKNIQYF. In nucleotides, the CDR3 is TGTGCCAGCACCGACGGCGGTAGCGGGAGGGCCAAAAACATTCAGTACTTC. The rearrangement uses TRBV5-4 and TRBJ2-4; 10 nucleotides match TRBD2. J lost 1 base, V lost 6 bases, and 10 bases had no gene match. The CDR3 length is 17 residues. Germline V gene sequence: CDR1 SGHNT, CDR2 YYREEE (reference sequence).

This clonotype showed up just a few times. The V call is TRBV13, the J call TRBJ2-2; 7 bases fit TRBD2. The CDR3 runs 16 residues. Germline CDR1 and CDR2: PRHDT and FYEKMQ (reference sequence). After removal of 1 base from V and 4 bases from J, the junction contained 6 bases not matched to a gene. The CDR3 sequence is CASSLVGGTSTGELFF. The CDR3 DNA is TGTGCCAGCAGCTTAGTGGGAGGGACGTCCACCGGGGAGCTGTTTTTT. Full variable domain (rest looked up from reference TRBV13 and TRBJ2-2): AAGVIQSPRHLIKEKRETATLKCYPIPRHDTVYWYQQGPGQDPQFLISFYEKMQSDKGSIPDRFSAQQFSDYHSELNMSSLELGDSALYFCASSLVGGTSTGELFFGEGSRLTVL.

This clonotype was seen at least ten times. The chain recombines TRBV3-1 with TRBJ2-5; 12 positions match TRBD1. From germline, CDR1 is LGHDT and CDR2 YNNKEL (reference sequence). This CDR3 comprises 15 residues. V lost 2 bases to trimming and J lost 5 bases; unmatched junction nucleotides: 3. The CDR3 region is CASSQSGTGGETQYF. CDR3 coding DNA: TGTGCCAGCAGCCAAAGTGGGACAGGGGGCGAGACCCAGTACTTC.

This clonotype occurred many times. The chain combines TRBV5-6 with TRBJ1-3; D is unclear. The CDR3 sequence is 18 residues long. Trimming took off 0 bases at V and 0 bases at J, with 16 bases between the two ends. The V gene's germline CDR1 is SGHDT and CDR2 YYEEEE. The CDR3 nucleotides are TGTGCCAGCAGCTTGGCGCGTTTGGAACTGAGCTCTGGAAACACCATATATTTT. Translated, it gives CASSLARLELSSGNTIYF.

This clonotype was seen repeatedly, ten times or more. This chain connects TRBV6-1 to TRBJ2-1; 8 positions agree with TRBD2. Germline V CDR1 and CDR2: MNHNS, SASEGT. The CDR3 consists of 16 residues. V shed 4 bases and J 6 bases; nucleotides not matched to a gene: 11. The CDR3: CASSGRLATMGNEQFF. The CDR3 DNA follows: TGTGCCAGCAGTGGGAGACTAGCGACCATGGGCAATGAGCAGTTCTTC.

This clonotype was detected only once. Here the CDR3 reads CSAVTGDNEKLFF. CDR3 DNA: TGCAGTGCTGTAACTGGAGATAATGAAAAACTGTTTTTT. The rearrangement uses TRBV20-1 and TRBJ1-4; D unclear. Germline V gives CDR1 DFQATT, CDR2 SNEGSKA (reference sequence). V was clipped by 5 bases and J by 4 bases, with 11 bases between them. CDR3 length equals 13 residues.

The chain joins TRBV20-1 to TRBJ2-7; possibly TRBD2 for D (6 bases). CDR1 DFQATT and CDR2 SNEGSKA come from the germline V gene (reference sequence). V shed 1 base and J shed 3 bases, with 10 bases lying between them. This CDR3 spans 13 amino acids. The CDR3: CSARVSGLYEQYF. The CDR3 DNA sequence: TGCAGTGCTAGAGTTAGCGGACTCTACGAGCAGTACTTC.

This clonotype was detected many times. This chain uses TRBV2 with TRBJ2-7; 9 bases line up with TRBD1. With V trimmed by 6 bases and J by 3 bases, 12 bases remained unmatched. The CDR3 is 16 amino acids. The V gene's germline CDR1 is SNHLY and CDR2 FYNNEI. In DNA, the CDR3 is TGTGCCAGCAGCGAGAGCCCGGGACAGGGTTTCTACGAGCAGTACTTC. Amino acid sequence: CASSESPGQGFYEQYF.

The sample holds many counts of this clonotype. This rearrangement joins TRBV7-2 to TRBJ2-7, with TRBD2 matching 8 bases. The CDR3 consists of 16 residues. The V segment lost 5 bases and the J segment 2 bases; nucleotides outside the gene matches: 11. CDR1 and CDR2 from the germline V gene are SGHTA and FQGNSA. CDR3 nucleotide sequence: TGTGCCAGCAGCCCCCAGGGAGCGGGAGTACCCTACGAGCAGTACTTC. Its protein product is CASSPQGAGVPYEQYF. The entire variable domain, with the rest obtained from reference TRBV7-2 and TRBJ2-7, is as follows: GAGVSQSPSNKVTEKGKDVELRCDPISGHTALYWYRQSLGQGLEFLIYFQGNSAPDKSGLPSDRFSAERTGGSVSTLTIQRTQQEDSAVYLCASSPQGAGVPYEQYFGPGTRLTVT.